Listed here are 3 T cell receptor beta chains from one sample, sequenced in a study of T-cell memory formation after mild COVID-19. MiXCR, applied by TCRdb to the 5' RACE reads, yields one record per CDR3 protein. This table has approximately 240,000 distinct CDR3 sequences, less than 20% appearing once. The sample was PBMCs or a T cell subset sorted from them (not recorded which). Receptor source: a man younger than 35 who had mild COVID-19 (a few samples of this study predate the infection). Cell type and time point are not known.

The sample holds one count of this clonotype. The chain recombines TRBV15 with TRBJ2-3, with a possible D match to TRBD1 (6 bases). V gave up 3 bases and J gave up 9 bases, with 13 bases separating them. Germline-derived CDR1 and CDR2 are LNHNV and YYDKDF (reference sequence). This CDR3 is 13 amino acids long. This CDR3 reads CATSRDTGHTQYF. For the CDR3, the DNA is TGTGCCACCAGCAGGGATACAGGGCACACGCAGTATTTT.

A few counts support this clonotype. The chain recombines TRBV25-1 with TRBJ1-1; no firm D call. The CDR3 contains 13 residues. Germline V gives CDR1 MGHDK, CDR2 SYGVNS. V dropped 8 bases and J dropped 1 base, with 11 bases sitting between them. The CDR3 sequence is CASEEAENTEAFF. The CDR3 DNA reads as TGTGCCAGCGAGGAGGCGGAGAACACTGAAGCTTTCTTT.

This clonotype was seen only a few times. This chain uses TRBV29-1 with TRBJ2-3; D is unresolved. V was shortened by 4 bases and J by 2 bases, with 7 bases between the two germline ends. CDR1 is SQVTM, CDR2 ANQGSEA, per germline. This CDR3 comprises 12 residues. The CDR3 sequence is CSVVYYTDTQYF. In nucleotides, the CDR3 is TGCAGCGTTGTTTACTACACAGATACGCAGTATTTT.